The 20 T cell receptor beta chains in this list originate from one sample, sequenced in a study of blood T cell repertoires in COVID-19. Repertoires were generated with immunoSEQ multiplex PCR, while TCRdb's copy carries only in-frame clones and drops some. Of 200,000 to 300,000 clones listed, 88% are singletons. Sequencing input: peripheral blood. Every receptor here comes from a woman in her thirties with acute or convalescent COVID-19.

The chain recombines TRBV5-6 with TRBJ1-2; D remains unclear. The germline gives CDR1 SGHDT, CDR2 YYEEEE. V was cut by 0 bases and J by 7 bases, with 13 bases left in between. The CDR3 length is 14 residues. The CDR3 sequence is CASSLEGVLGGYTF. DNA for the CDR3: TGTGCCAGCAGCTTGGAGGGAGTCCTAGGTGGCTACACCTTC.

This chain joins TRBV5-6 and TRBJ2-1, with 7 bases that match TRBD2. The trim removed 3 bases at V and 8 bases at J, leaving 14 bases unmatched. CDR3 length equals 16 residues. CDR1 is SGHDT and CDR2 is YYEEEE in the germline V gene. Written as DNA, the CDR3 is TGTGCCAGCAGCTCAATGGGAGGGAGGGCTAGGTATGAGCAGTTCTTC. It encodes CASSSMGGRARYEQFF.

The chain combines TRBV19 with TRBJ1-2; 9 bases fit TRBD1. The CDR3 loop spans 15 amino acids. CDR1 is LNHDA, CDR2 SQIVND, per germline (reference sequence). J was trimmed by 4 bases and V by 9 bases; bases with no gene match: 12. CDR3: CASVTGTGHVYGYTF. The DNA of the CDR3 is TGTGCCAGCGTAACCGGGACAGGGCATGTCTATGGCTACACCTTC. The variable domain in full, completed from reference TRBV19 and TRBJ1-2, reads DGGITQSPKYLFRKEGQNVTLSCEQNLNHDAMYWYRQDPGQGLRLIYYSQIVNDFQKGDIAEGYSVSREKKESFPLTVTSAQKNPTAFYLCASVTGTGHVYGYTFGSGTRLTVV.

The rearrangement links TRBV5-4 to TRBJ1-4, with no clear D. Trimming cost V 0 bases and J 8 bases, with 11 bases left between them. CDR1 is SGHNT and CDR2 is YYREEE in the germline V gene (reference sequence). CDR3 length equals 14 residues. CDR3 sequence (DNA): TGTGCCAGCAGCTTGGGGGCCCAATTGGAAAAACTGTTTTTT. Amino acid sequence: CASSLGAQLEKLFF.

V is TRBV12-5 and J is TRBJ2-6, with D possibly being TRBD1 (6 bases). Germline loops: CDR1 LGHNT, CDR2 FRNRAP. The V gene lost 6 bases and the J gene lost 0 bases, with 9 bases spanning the gap. CDR3 length equals 15 residues. The CDR3 sequence: CASGTGHSGANVLTF. Written as DNA, the CDR3 is TGTGCTAGTGGCACAGGGCACTCTGGGGCCAACGTCCTGACTTTC.

The genes are TRBV3-1 (or the pseudogene TRBV3-2) and TRBJ2-5; possible D gene TRBD1, 6 bases. CDR1 LGHDT and CDR2 YNNKEL come from the germline V gene (reference sequence). This CDR3 comprises 15 residues. Trimming stripped 3 bases from V and 5 bases from J, with 16 bases between. The DNA of the CDR3 is TGTGCCAGCAGCCAGACGCAGACAGGCCCGGAGACCCAGTACTTC. Translation: CASSQTQTGPETQYF.

V usage is TRBV6-5 and J usage is TRBJ1-3; tentative D call: TRBD1 (5 bases). CDR1 is MNHEY, CDR2 SVGAGI, per germline. The CDR3 contains 16 residues. V was shortened by 4 bases and J by 0 bases, with 13 bases between the two germline ends. DNA of the CDR3: TGTGCCAGCAGTTCTTGGGACTTTAACTCTGGAAACACCATATATTTT. Translated, it gives CASSSWDFNSGNTIYF.

The chain uses TRBV18 and TRBJ1-1; possibly TRBD1 for D (6 bases). The CDR3 totals 16 residues. Trimming stripped 6 bases from V and 7 bases from J, with 24 bases between. The germline gives CDR1 KGHSH, CDR2 LQKENI. For the CDR3, the DNA is TGTGCCAGCTCGCGAGCACAGGGACCGACGAGGGGTGAAGCTTTCTTT. Its translation: CASSRAQGPTRGEAFF.

This clone was seen a single time. The gene calls are TRBV19 and TRBJ1-2; a possible D gene is TRBD1 (5 bases). Trimming shortened V by 7 bases and J by 4 bases, and 7 bases separated the two germline ends. Germline V gives CDR1 LNHDA, CDR2 SQIVND (reference sequence). The CDR3 length is 11 residues. The CDR3 DNA sequence: TGTGCCAGTAAAGACAGCTATGGCTACACCTTC. It encodes CASKDSYGYTF.

CDR3 protein: CASSEREVNGYEQYF. The CDR3 nucleotides are TGTGCCAGCAGCGAGCGGGAGGTTAACGGCTACGAGCAGTACTTC. This rearrangement joins TRBV6-4 to TRBJ2-7; 9 positions agree with TRBD2. The CDR3 has 15 amino acids. Trimming removed 6 bases from V and 3 bases from J; junction bases left unmatched: 9. CDR1 is MRHNA and CDR2 is SNTAGT in the germline V gene.

The rearrangement links TRBV6-2 or TRBV6-3 to TRBJ2-3, with TRBD1 as a possible D gene (5 bases). This CDR3 has 16 residues. Trimming shortened V by 1 base and J by 0 bases, and 11 bases separated the two germline ends. CDR1 and CDR2 (germline): MNHEY, SVGEGT. The CDR3 loop is CASSYLAGLSTDTQYF. CDR3 in DNA: TGTGCCAGCAGTTACTTGGCAGGGCTTAGCACAGATACGCAGTATTTT.

This chain links TRBV4-1 with TRBJ2-5; D is perhaps TRBD1 (5 bases). Germline CDR1 reads MGHRA; CDR2 reads YSYEKL. V was shortened by 6 bases and J by 0 bases, with 11 bases between the two germline ends. The CDR3 runs to 14 residues. In DNA form, the CDR3 reads TGCGCCAGCAGAGAAGAAGGGGACCAAGAGACCCAGTACTTC. It yields the protein CASREEGDQETQYF.

The chain couples TRBV6-2 or TRBV6-3 to TRBJ2-1, with D tentatively TRBD2 (5 bases). In germline, CDR1 is MNHEY, CDR2 SVGEGT. Between the trimmed V and J ends, which lost 5 bases and 7 bases, there was a span of 12 bases. This CDR3 has 13 amino acids. The CDR3 DNA is TGTGCCAGCAGTACCCTCAGCGGTAATGAGCAGTTCTTC. This encodes CASSTLSGNEQFF.

This clone was seen more than once but under ten times. The V call is TRBV15, the J call TRBJ1-1; 8 nucleotides line up with TRBD1. The germline V gene encodes CDR1 LNHNV and CDR2 YYDKDF (reference sequence). The V gene end was trimmed by 9 bases and the J gene end by 1 base; junction bases not matched to a gene: 4. The CDR3 has 13 amino acids. The CDR3 reads CATGTGPNTEAFF. CDR3 bases: TGTGCCACGGGGACAGGACCGAACACTGAAGCTTTCTTT.

The CDR3 protein is CASSLEWDTPNTGELFF. The DNA of the CDR3 is TGCGCCAGCAGCTTGGAATGGGACACCCCGAACACCGGGGAGCTGTTTTTT. This sequence joins TRBV5-1 and TRBJ2-2, with a possible D match to TRBD1 (6 bases). Germline V gene lookup returns CDR1 SGHRS and CDR2 YFSETQ. The CDR3 runs to 17 residues. V was pared by 0 bases and J by 0 bases, with 12 bases between.

The chain couples TRBV6-4 to TRBJ2-1; 9 bases are shared with TRBD2. The CDR3 totals 16 residues. Losses at the gene ends were 6 bases for V and 10 bases for J; bases not matched to a gene: 16. Germline V gives CDR1 MRHNA, CDR2 SNTAGT. CDR3 protein: CASSILSGTSPVEQFF. The CDR3 DNA sequence: TGTGCCAGCAGCATTCTTAGCGGGACTAGCCCTGTGGAGCAGTTCTTC.

The count of this clone is one. The J gene is TRBJ1-4, the V gene TRBV5-1; TRBD1 matches at 10 bases. Germline CDR1 reads SGHRS; CDR2 reads YFSETQ. V trimming: 0 bases; J trimming: 7 bases; junction bases outside the gene matches: 6. The CDR3 contains 16 residues. The CDR3 region is CASSLAGTGVGEKLFF. The CDR3 nucleotides read TGCGCCAGCAGCTTGGCTGGGACAGGGGTGGGTGAAAAACTGTTTTTT.

The chain links TRBV27 to TRBJ2-4; a possible D gene is TRBD2 (5 bases). V lost 0 bases to trimming and J lost 0 bases, with 18 bases between them. The CDR3 runs 19 residues. Germline values: CDR1 MNHEY, CDR2 SMNVEV (reference sequence). The CDR3: CASSLSDLILVLAKNIQYF. The CDR3 coding sequence is TGTGCCAGCAGTTTATCGGACTTAATCCTCGTACTAGCCAAAAACATTCAGTACTTC.

This clone has only a few counts. The rearrangement joins TRBV7-9 to TRBJ1-1; 8 bases fit TRBD1. Germline values: CDR1 SEHNR, CDR2 FQNEAQ (reference sequence). Trimming took 5 bases from V and 4 from J; bases not matched to a gene: 9. CDR3 length: 15 residues. The chain's CDR3 is CASSIDRGGGTEAFF. In DNA form, the CDR3 reads TGTGCCAGCAGCATAGACAGGGGTGGGGGCACTGAAGCTTTCTTT.

This chain joins TRBV6-6 and TRBJ1-5, with D possibly being TRBD1 (6 bases). In germline, CDR1 is MNHNY, CDR2 SVGAGI (reference sequence). Between the trimmed V and J ends, which lost 2 bases and 5 bases, there was a span of 16 bases. This CDR3 comprises 16 residues. The CDR3: CASSYGVGGAHQPQHF. The CDR3 DNA reads TGTGCCAGCAGTTACGGGGTTGGGGGCGCGCATCAGCCCCAGCATTTT.